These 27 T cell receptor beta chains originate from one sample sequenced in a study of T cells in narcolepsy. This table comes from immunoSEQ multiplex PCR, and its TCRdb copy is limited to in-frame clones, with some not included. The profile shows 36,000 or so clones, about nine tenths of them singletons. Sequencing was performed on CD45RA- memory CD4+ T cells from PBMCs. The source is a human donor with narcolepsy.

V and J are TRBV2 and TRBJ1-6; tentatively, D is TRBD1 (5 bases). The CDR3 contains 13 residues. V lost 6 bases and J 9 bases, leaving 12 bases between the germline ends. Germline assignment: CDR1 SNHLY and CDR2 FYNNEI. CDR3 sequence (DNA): TGTGCCAGCAGGGACAACCATGGTTCACCCCTCCACTTT. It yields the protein CASRDNHGSPLHF.

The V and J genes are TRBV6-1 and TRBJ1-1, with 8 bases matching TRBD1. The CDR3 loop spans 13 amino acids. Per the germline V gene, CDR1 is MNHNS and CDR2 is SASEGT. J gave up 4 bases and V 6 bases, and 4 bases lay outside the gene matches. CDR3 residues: CASRDRAVTEAFF. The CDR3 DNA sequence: TGTGCCAGCAGGGACAGGGCGGTCACTGAAGCTTTCTTT.

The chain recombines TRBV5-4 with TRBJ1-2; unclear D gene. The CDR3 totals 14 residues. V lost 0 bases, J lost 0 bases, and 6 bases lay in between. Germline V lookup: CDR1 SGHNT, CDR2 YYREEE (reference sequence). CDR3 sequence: CASSLDRTNYGYTF. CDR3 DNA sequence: TGTGCCAGCAGCTTGGACAGAACTAACTATGGCTACACCTTC.

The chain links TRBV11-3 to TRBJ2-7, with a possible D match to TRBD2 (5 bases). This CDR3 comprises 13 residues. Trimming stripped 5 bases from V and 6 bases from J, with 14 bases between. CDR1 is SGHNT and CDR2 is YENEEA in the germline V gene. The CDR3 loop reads CASSPPAGGEQYF. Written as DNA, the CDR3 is TGTGCCAGCAGCCCCCCGGCGGGTGGCGAGCAGTACTTC.

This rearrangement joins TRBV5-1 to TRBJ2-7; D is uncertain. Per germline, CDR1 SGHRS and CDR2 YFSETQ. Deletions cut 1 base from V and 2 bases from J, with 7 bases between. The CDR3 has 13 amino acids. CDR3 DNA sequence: TGCGCCAGCAGCTTGTCACCCACCTACGAGCAGTACTTC. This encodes CASSLSPTYEQYF.

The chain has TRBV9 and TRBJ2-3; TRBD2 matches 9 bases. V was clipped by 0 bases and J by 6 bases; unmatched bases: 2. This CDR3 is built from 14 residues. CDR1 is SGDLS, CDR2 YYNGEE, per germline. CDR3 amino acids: CASSVGSGGDTQYF. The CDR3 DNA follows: TGTGCCAGCAGCGTAGGTAGCGGGGGCGATACGCAGTATTTT.

In DNA, the CDR3 is TGTGCCAGCAGCCCTCAGACCAAGCAGTACTTC. It specifies CASSPQTKQYF. This chain uses TRBV11-2 with TRBJ2-7; D is unresolved. CDR3 size: 11 residues. V shed 5 bases and J shed 8 bases, with 10 bases lying between them. Germline CDR1 is SGHAT and CDR2 is FQNNGV.

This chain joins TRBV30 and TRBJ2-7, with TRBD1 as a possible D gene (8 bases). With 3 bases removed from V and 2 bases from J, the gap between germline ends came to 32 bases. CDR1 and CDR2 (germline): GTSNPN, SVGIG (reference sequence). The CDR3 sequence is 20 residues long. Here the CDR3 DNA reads TGTGCCTGGAGGGGAGGGTCGGGGACAGGTCCGTGGAGTCTAACCTACGAGCAGTACTTC. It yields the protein CAWRGGSGTGPWSLTYEQYF.

CDR3 in DNA: TGTGCCAGCAGGTTTAGCGGAGCGAACACCGGGGAGCTGTTTTTT. This translates into CASRFSGANTGELFF. This chain links TRBV6-1 with TRBJ2-2, with D maybe TRBD2 (6 bases). Germline CDR1 and CDR2: MNHNS and SASEGT. V dropped 6 bases and J dropped 0 bases, with 11 bases sitting between them. This CDR3 contains 15 residues.

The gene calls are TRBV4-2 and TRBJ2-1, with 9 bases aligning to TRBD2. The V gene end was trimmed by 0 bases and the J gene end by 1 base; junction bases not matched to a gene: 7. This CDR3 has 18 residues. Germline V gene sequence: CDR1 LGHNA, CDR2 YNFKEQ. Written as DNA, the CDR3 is TGTGCCAGCAGCCAAGAAGGTACTAGCGGGTCTTCCTACAATGAGCAGTTCTTC. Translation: CASSQEGTSGSSYNEQFF.

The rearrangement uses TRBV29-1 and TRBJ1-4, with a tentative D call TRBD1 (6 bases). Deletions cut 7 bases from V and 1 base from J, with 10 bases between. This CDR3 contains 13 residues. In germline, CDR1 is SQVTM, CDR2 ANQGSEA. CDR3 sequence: CSAATGTNEKLFF. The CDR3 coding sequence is TGCAGCGCCGCGACAGGAACTAATGAAAAACTGTTTTTT.

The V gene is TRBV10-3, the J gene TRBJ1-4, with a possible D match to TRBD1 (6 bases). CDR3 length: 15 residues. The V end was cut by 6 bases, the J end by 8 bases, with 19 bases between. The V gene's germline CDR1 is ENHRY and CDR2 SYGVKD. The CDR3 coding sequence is TGTGCCATCAGCCCGGGACACCGTATAGAGGAAAAACTGTTTTTT. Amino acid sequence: CAISPGHRIEEKLFF.

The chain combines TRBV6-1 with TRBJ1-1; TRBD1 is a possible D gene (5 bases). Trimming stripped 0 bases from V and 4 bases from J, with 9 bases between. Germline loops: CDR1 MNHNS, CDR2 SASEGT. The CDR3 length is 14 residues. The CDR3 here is CASSEAWGSTEAFF. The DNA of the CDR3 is TGTGCCAGCAGTGAAGCATGGGGGAGCACTGAAGCTTTCTTT.

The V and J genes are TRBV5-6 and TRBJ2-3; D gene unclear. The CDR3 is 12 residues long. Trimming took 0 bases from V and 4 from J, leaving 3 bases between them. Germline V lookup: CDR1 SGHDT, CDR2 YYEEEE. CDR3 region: CASSLGADTQYF. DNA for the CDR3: TGTGCCAGCAGCTTGGGGGCAGATACGCAGTATTTT.

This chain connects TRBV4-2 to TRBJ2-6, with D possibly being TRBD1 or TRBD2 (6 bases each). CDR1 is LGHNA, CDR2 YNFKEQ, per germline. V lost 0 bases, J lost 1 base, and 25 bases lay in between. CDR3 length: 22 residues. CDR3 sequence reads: CASSQEKGGSGLLQSGANVLTF. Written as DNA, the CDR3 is TGTGCCAGCAGCCAAGAAAAAGGGGGGTCAGGGTTACTTCAATCTGGGGCCAACGTCCTGACTTTC.

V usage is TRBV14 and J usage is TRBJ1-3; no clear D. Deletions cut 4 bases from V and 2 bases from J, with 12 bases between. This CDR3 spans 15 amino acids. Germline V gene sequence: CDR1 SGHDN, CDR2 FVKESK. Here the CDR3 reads CASSPHLLTGNTIYF. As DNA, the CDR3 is TGTGCCAGCAGCCCCCATCTCCTCACTGGAAACACCATATATTTT.

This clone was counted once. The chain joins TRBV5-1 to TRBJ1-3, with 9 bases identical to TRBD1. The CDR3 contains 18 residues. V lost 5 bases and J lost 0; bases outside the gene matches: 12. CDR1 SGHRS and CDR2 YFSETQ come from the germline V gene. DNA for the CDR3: TGCGCCAGCAGTCCCGGCATGGACAGGGGCCACTCTGGAAACACCATATATTTT. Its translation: CASSPGMDRGHSGNTIYF.

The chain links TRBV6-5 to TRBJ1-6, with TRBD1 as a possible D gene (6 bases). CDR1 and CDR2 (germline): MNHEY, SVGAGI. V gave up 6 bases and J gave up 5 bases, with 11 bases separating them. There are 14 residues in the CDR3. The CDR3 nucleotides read TGTGCCAGCAGGCCGGCAGGGGATAATTCACCCCTCCACTTT. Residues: CASRPAGDNSPLHF.

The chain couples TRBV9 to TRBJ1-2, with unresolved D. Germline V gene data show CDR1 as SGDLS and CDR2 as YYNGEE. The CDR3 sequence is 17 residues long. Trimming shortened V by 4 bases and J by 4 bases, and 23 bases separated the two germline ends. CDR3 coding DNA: TGTGCCAGCAGCAAATCGGAGACCCGGGCTCCTATCTATGGCTACACCTTC. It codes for CASSKSETRAPIYGYTF.

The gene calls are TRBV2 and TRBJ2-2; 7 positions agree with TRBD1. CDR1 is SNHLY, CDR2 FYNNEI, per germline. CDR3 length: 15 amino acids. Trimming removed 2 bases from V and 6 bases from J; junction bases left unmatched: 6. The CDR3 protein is CASSERAGGPGELFF. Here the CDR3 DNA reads TGTGCCAGCAGTGAACGGGCAGGGGGTCCCGGGGAGCTGTTTTTT.

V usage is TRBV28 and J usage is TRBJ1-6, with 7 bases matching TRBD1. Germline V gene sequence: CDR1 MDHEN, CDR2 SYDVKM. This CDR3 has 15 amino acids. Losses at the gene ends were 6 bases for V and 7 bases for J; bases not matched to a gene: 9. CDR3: CASRIGDSQNSPLHF. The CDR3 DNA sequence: TGTGCCAGCAGAATAGGGGACAGCCAAAATTCACCCCTCCACTTT.

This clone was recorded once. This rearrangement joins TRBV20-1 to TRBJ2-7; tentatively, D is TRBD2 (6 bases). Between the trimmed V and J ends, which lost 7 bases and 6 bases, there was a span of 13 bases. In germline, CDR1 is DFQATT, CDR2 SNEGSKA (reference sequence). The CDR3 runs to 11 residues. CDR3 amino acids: CSGGGRGEQYF. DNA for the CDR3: TGCAGTGGTGGGGGGAGAGGCGAGCAGTACTTC.

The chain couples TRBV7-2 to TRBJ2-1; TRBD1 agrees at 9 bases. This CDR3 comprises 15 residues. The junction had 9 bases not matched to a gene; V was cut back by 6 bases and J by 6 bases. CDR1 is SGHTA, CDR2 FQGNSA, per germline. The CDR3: CASSTRDRVGNEQFF. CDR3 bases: TGTGCCAGCAGTACCCGGGACAGGGTCGGCAATGAGCAGTTCTTC.

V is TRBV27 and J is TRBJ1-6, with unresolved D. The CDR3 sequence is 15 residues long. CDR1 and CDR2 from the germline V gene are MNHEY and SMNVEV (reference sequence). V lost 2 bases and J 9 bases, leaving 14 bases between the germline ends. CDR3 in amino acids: CASSLGRVISSPLHF. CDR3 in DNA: TGTGCCAGCAGTTTAGGGCGGGTTATAAGTTCACCCCTCCACTTT.

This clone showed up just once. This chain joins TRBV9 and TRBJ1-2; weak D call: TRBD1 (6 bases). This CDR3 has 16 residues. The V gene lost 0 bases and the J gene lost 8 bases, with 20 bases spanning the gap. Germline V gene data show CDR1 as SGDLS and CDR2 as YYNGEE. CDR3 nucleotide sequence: TGTGCCAGCAGCGTAGCTGCGCAGGGGCCTCCGGAAGGCTACACCTTC. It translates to CASSVAAQGPPEGYTF.

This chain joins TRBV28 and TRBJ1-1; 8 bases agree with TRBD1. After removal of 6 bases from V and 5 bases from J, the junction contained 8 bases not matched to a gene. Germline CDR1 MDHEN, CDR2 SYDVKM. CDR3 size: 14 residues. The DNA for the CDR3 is TGTGCCAGCAGGTCAGGGGGCGCGGGAACTGAAGCTTTCTTT. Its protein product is CASRSGGAGTEAFF.

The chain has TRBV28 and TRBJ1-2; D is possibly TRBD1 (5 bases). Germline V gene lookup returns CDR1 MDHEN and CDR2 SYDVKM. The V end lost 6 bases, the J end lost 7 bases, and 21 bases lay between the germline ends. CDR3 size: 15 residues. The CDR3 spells CASRSYGGVRLGYTF. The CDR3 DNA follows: TGTGCCAGCAGATCTTACGGGGGGGTAAGGCTTGGCTACACCTTC.